This T cell receptor beta chain was recorded in a study of cytomegalovirus exposure and HLA in healthy donors. PCR involved 60 Vbeta and 13 Jbeta primers. TCRdb's table, derived via immunoSEQ multiplex PCR, lists solely in-frame clones and lacks some. The repertoire holds about 110,000 clones, with approximately 80% as singletons. Germline CDR1 SNHLY, CDR2 FYNNEI. This CDR3 region has 15 residues. V was pared by 6 bases and J by 9 bases, with 21 bases between. Sequenced input: PBMCs. The TCR sequence derives from a female donor in good health and CMV-seropositive. The gene calls are TRBV2 and TRBJ2-1, with no clear D. The CDR3 DNA reads TGTGCCAGCAGCCTGCTAGTGCTGATAATGGGTGAGCAGTTCTTC. Translating it yields CASSLLVLIMGEQFF.